This T cell receptor beta chain was documented in a study of blood T cell repertoires in COVID-19. This clone has only a few counts. The data were produced by immunoSEQ multiplex PCR, yet TCRdb's version contains in-frame clones alone and is incomplete. The sample lists 55,000 to 90,000 clones, roughly 86% occurring once. The CDR3 sequence is 14 residues long. The V end was cut by 1 base, the J end by 3 bases, with 9 bases between. Germline-derived CDR1 and CDR2 are MGHRA and YSYEKL. The receptor comes from a woman between 55 and 75 years old with acute or convalescent COVID-19. This chain uses TRBV4-1 with TRBJ1-1, with D unresolved. Material for sequencing was peripheral blood. CDR3 nucleotide sequence: TGCGCCAGCAGCCAAGCTGACTGGTACACTGAAGCTTTCTTT. Its protein is CASSQADWYTEAFF.